These 25 T cell receptor beta chains were all obtained from the same sample, sequenced in a study of blood T cell repertoires in COVID-19. Method: immunoSEQ multiplex PCR; TCRdb's copy keeps in-frame clones and lacks some. The sample has approximately 220,000 clones; around four fifths are singletons. Material for sequencing was PBMCs or T cells enriched from blood (not recorded which). These receptors were obtained from a woman in her forties or fifties who had been exposed to COVID-19.

Written as DNA, the CDR3 is TGCGCCAGCAGCTTGGCCGTCAGCTCCTACGAGCAGTACTTC. Its protein product is CASSLAVSSYEQYF. This chain connects TRBV5-1 to TRBJ2-7; no reliable D call. The CDR3 has 14 amino acids. CDR1 and CDR2 from the germline V gene are SGHRS and YFSETQ. V shed 0 bases and J shed 0 bases, with 7 bases lying between them.

This chain joins TRBV7-9 and TRBJ1-2; 7 bases match TRBD1. After removal of 3 bases from V and 8 bases from J, the junction contained 9 bases not matched to a gene. The CDR3 loop spans 14 amino acids. The germline V gene has CDR1 SEHNR and CDR2 FQNEAQ (reference sequence). The CDR3 loop reads CASSFEGALRGYTF. The CDR3 DNA sequence: TGTGCCAGCAGCTTCGAGGGGGCCCTCCGAGGCTACACCTTC.

The chain couples TRBV19 to TRBJ1-2; 9 bases are a match to TRBD1. Germline V gives CDR1 LNHDA, CDR2 SQIVND (reference sequence). V dropped 5 bases and J dropped 5; count of bases not matched to a gene: 12. The CDR3 is 16 residues long. This CDR3 is CASSVGTGTFGYGYTF. CDR3 nucleotide sequence: TGTGCCAGTAGTGTGGGGACAGGGACCTTTGGGTATGGCTACACCTTC.

V usage is TRBV2 and J usage is TRBJ1-2; D uncertain. The CDR3 totals 11 residues. Germline assignment: CDR1 SNHLY and CDR2 FYNNEI. Trimming took off 4 bases at V and 5 bases at J, with 5 bases between the two ends. The CDR3: CASSGAYGYTF. For the CDR3, the DNA is TGTGCCAGCAGTGGCGCATATGGCTACACCTTC.

The rearrangement uses TRBV24-1 and TRBJ2-3, with D perhaps matching TRBD2 (6 bases). The germline V and J ends were trimmed by 7 bases and 0 bases, with 16 bases remaining between them. Germline V gives CDR1 KGHDR, CDR2 SFDVKD. The CDR3 is made up of 16 amino acids. CDR3 nucleotides: TGTGCCACCAGAGCGGGTAGGGGCTCTAGCACAGATACGCAGTATTTT. Protein sequence: CATRAGRGSSTDTQYF.

CDR3 protein: CAIRTLAGYEQYF. CDR3 sequence (DNA): TGTGCCATCAGGACCCTAGCGGGGTACGAGCAGTACTTC. The chain employs TRBV10-3 and TRBJ2-7; 9 bases map to TRBD2. CDR1 and CDR2 from the germline V gene are ENHRY and SYGVKD. V shed 6 bases, J shed 4 bases, and the junction held 4 bases outside the gene matches. The CDR3 totals 13 residues.

This clone has more than one count but fewer than ten. This rearrangement joins TRBV29-1 to TRBJ1-1; no reliable D call. The CDR3 has 11 residues. The ends were cut back, 7 bases at V and 1 base at J, with 7 bases in the middle. The germline V gene has CDR1 SQVTM and CDR2 ANQGSEA. The CDR3 nucleotides are TGCAGCGGGAGGTGGAACACTGAAGCTTTCTTT. Translated, it gives CSGRWNTEAFF.

V and J are TRBV5-1 and TRBJ2-3; maybe TRBD2 (6 bases). Trimming cost V 8 bases and J 5 bases, with 9 bases left between them. CDR3 length equals 11 residues. Germline CDR1 is SGHRS and CDR2 is YFSETQ. The CDR3 DNA reads TGCGCCAGTGCTAGCGAAGATACGCAGTATTTT. Protein sequence: CASASEDTQYF.

This clone was picked up a small number of times. The chain links TRBV9 to TRBJ2-3; tentatively, D is TRBD1 (6 bases). From germline, CDR1 is SGDLS and CDR2 YYNGEE. The CDR3 runs to 13 residues. V was shortened by 5 bases and J by 4 bases, with 11 bases between the two germline ends. CDR3 region: CASSYRVADTQYF. The CDR3 nucleotides read TGTGCCAGCAGTTACAGGGTGGCAGATACGCAGTATTTT. The variable domain in full, completed from reference TRBV9 and TRBJ2-3, reads DSGVTQTPKHLITATGQRVTLRCSPRSGDLSVYWYQQSLDQGLQFLIQYYNGEERAKGNILERFSAQQFPDLHSELNLSSLELGDSALYFCASSYRVADTQYFGPGTRLTVL.

This clone was observed a single time. The chain couples TRBV4-1 to TRBJ2-6; 8 bases match TRBD2. J gave up 2 bases and V 7 bases, and 4 bases lay outside the gene matches. CDR1 is MGHRA and CDR2 is YSYEKL in the germline V gene. The CDR3 totals 15 residues. CDR3 sequence: CASTAGGPGANVLTF. CDR3 coding DNA: TGCGCCAGCACTGCGGGGGGACCTGGGGCCAACGTCCTGACTTTC.

The chain combines TRBV9 with TRBJ1-3, with D tentatively TRBD1 (5 bases). The germline V gene encodes CDR1 SGDLS and CDR2 YYNGEE. The CDR3 extends over 14 amino acids. Trimming took off 3 bases at V and 8 bases at J, with 15 bases between the two ends. CDR3 nucleotide sequence: TGTGCCAGCAGCGAGCGGGGGACGAAAGACACCATATATTTT. This encodes CASSERGTKDTIYF.

The chain has TRBV23-1 and TRBJ1-4; D might be TRBD1 (5 bases). TRBV23-1 is an ORF, with its function uncertain. This CDR3 spans 17 amino acids. V was shortened by 2 bases and J by 3 bases, with 16 bases between the two germline ends. The CDR3: CASSQPLGRDANEKLFF. CDR3 DNA: TGCGCCAGCAGTCAACCTCTGGGGAGGGACGCTAATGAAAAACTGTTTTTT.

CDR3 protein: CASSPRRSVRGELFF. DNA of the CDR3: TGTGCCAGCAGCCCGAGGAGGTCGGTTAGGGGGGAGCTGTTTTTT. The J gene is TRBJ2-2, the V gene TRBV6-2 or TRBV6-3, with D possibly being TRBD2 (5 bases). Germline V gene sequence: CDR1 MNHEY, CDR2 SVGEGT. Deletions cut 6 bases from V and 8 bases from J, with 19 bases between. CDR3 length: 15 amino acids.

The chain employs TRBV2 and TRBJ2-7; 7 bases match TRBD1. V trimming: 6 bases; J trimming: 5 bases; junction bases outside the gene matches: 4. Germline-derived CDR1 and CDR2 are SNHLY and FYNNEI. The CDR3 covers 12 residues. CDR3 sequence (DNA): TGTGCCAGCAGGCGACAGGGAAACGAGCAGTACTTC. Its protein is CASRRQGNEQYF.

V is TRBV19 and J is TRBJ2-7; 10 nucleotides align to TRBD1. This CDR3 is built from 16 residues. From germline, CDR1 is LNHDA and CDR2 SQIVND (reference sequence). J lost 4 bases, V lost 3 bases, and 9 bases had no gene match. CDR3 DNA sequence: TGTGCCAGTAGTATGGGCAGACAGGGGGCGAGATACGAGCAGTACTTC. Amino acid sequence: CASSMGRQGARYEQYF. Looking up the rest from reference TRBV19 and TRBJ2-7 gives the full variable domain: DGGITQSPKYLFRKEGQNVTLSCEQNLNHDAMYWYRQDPGQGLRLIYYSQIVNDFQKGDIAEGYSVSREKKESFPLTVTSAQKNPTAFYLCASSMGRQGARYEQYFGPGTRLTVT.

The chain employs TRBV27 and TRBJ2-7, with 9 nucleotides matching TRBD2. Germline CDR1 and CDR2: MNHEY and SMNVEV (reference sequence). The CDR3 runs to 16 residues. V trimming: 4 bases; J trimming: 1 base; junction bases outside the gene matches: 8. The DNA of the CDR3 is TGTGCCAGCAGTTCCCCCCAGACTAGCGGATCCTACGAGCAGTACTTC. As protein: CASSSPQTSGSYEQYF.

In DNA form, the CDR3 reads TGTGCCAGCAGCTCCCGCGCCGCAGGGCTATTGAAAACAGATACGCAGTATTTT. Amino acids: CASSSRAAGLLKTDTQYF. The gene calls are TRBV7-9 and TRBJ2-3; the D gene is possibly TRBD1 (5 bases). Germline values: CDR1 SEHNR, CDR2 FQNEAQ (reference sequence). Trimming shortened V by 4 bases and J by 3 bases, and 23 bases separated the two germline ends. This CDR3 is built from 18 residues.

The rearrangement links TRBV7-2 to TRBJ1-1, with TRBD1 identical over 7 bases. J lost 5 bases, V lost 4 bases, and 7 bases had no gene match. This CDR3 has 14 amino acids. Germline CDR1 SGHTA, CDR2 FQGNSA. The CDR3 reads CASSSRTGSTEAFF. In nucleotides, the CDR3 is TGTGCCAGCAGCTCCCGGACAGGATCTACTGAAGCTTTCTTT.

The chain recombines TRBV2 with TRBJ1-3; no clear D gene. CDR1 and CDR2 (germline): SNHLY, FYNNEI. The CDR3 consists of 17 residues. V gave up 3 bases and J gave up 0 bases, with 15 bases separating them. This chain's CDR3 is CASSDGYRRVSGNTIYF. For the CDR3, the DNA is TGTGCCAGCAGTGACGGCTACCGACGGGTCTCTGGAAACACCATATATTTT.

The chain has TRBV18 and TRBJ1-1; TRBD1 matches at 8 bases. V lost 8 bases and J lost 0; bases outside the gene matches: 8. Germline V gene sequence: CDR1 KGHSH, CDR2 LQKENI. The CDR3 spans 15 residues. CDR3 in amino acids: CASRLGTGLNTEAFF. The CDR3 DNA is TGTGCCAGCCGCCTGGGGACAGGTCTGAACACTGAAGCTTTCTTT.

The table lists this clone with a count of one. This rearrangement joins TRBV5-4 to TRBJ1-2; 8 bases line up with TRBD1. The CDR3 covers 14 residues. The germline gives CDR1 SGHNT, CDR2 YYREEE (reference sequence). J was trimmed by 5 bases and V by 3 bases; bases with no gene match: 6. The CDR3: CASSSTGTGYGYTF. In DNA form, the CDR3 reads TGTGCCAGCAGCTCGACCGGGACAGGATATGGCTACACCTTC.

V is TRBV6-6 and J is TRBJ1-5; 8 bases are shared with TRBD1. The germline V gene encodes CDR1 MNHNY and CDR2 SVGAGI (reference sequence). The trim removed 5 bases at V and 2 bases at J, leaving 8 bases unmatched. The CDR3 runs 16 residues. CDR3: CASSRQGPSGNQPQHF. The DNA of the CDR3 is TGTGCCAGCAGTCGACAGGGGCCGTCGGGCAATCAGCCCCAGCATTTT.

The chain couples TRBV2 to TRBJ2-5, with D uncertain. V lost 4 bases, J lost 3 bases, and 9 bases lay in between. The CDR3 contains 13 residues. CDR1 is SNHLY and CDR2 is FYNNEI in the germline V gene. The CDR3 nucleotides read TGTGCCAGCAGTGTTGGCAGAAAAGAGACCCAGTACTTC. Amino acids: CASSVGRKETQYF.

This clone was seen a single time. J is TRBJ1-1 and V is TRBV5-4, with 9 bases lining up with TRBD1. In germline, CDR1 is SGHNT, CDR2 YYREEE (reference sequence). The length of the CDR3 is 13 residues. V lost 5 bases and J lost 5; bases outside the gene matches: 4. The CDR3 spells CASSLQGATEAFF. CDR3 nucleotide sequence: TGTGCCAGCAGTTTACAGGGGGCAACTGAAGCTTTCTTT.

The CDR3 coding sequence is TGTGCCAGCTCAATTGAGGAGGATCTCAATGAGCAGTTCTTC. This sequence encodes CASSIEEDLNEQFF. The chain couples TRBV18 to TRBJ2-1, with D maybe TRBD2 (5 bases). V was clipped by 5 bases and J by 6 bases, with 14 bases between them. The CDR3 has 14 residues. From germline, CDR1 is KGHSH and CDR2 LQKENI.